The rows below give T cell receptor beta chains drawn from one sample of a study of cytomegalovirus exposure and HLA in healthy donors. Only in-frame clones appear in the TCRdb table, and some are missing; sequencing was by immunoSEQ multiplex PCR. The data contain about 150,000 clones, roughly 84% of them singletons. Sequences were obtained from PBMCs. Every receptor here comes from a man aged 45-60 years in good health and CMV-seropositive. Each CDR3 is given with its conserved first and last residue. D genes are given only for firm matches. Clone size is not always given. Where it is, it says once, few, many or a class for expanded clones.

d_call: .
j_call: TRBJ1-1
v_call: TRBV6-5
clone_size: many
cdr3_aa: CASSYSVGGNTEAFF
cdr3_nt: TGTGCCAGCAGTTACTCGGTAGGGGGGAACACTGAAGCTTTCTTT

d_call: .
j_call: TRBJ1-3
v_call: TRBV15
clone_size: .
cdr3_aa: CATSRDGDRSGNTIYF
cdr3_nt: TGTGCCACCAGCAGAGATGGAGATCGCTCTGGAAACACCATATATTTT

d_call: .
j_call: TRBJ1-2
v_call: TRBV13
clone_size: .
cdr3_aa: CASSLTGTIYYGYTF
cdr3_nt: TGTGCCAGCAGCTTAACAGGGACAATTTACTATGGCTACACCTTC

d_call: TRBD2
j_call: TRBJ2-3
v_call: TRBV15
clone_size: .
cdr3_aa: CATSRDSEGLAGTQYF
cdr3_nt: TGTGCCACCAGCAGAGATAGCGAGGGACTAGCGGGTACGCAGTATTTT

d_call: .
j_call: TRBJ2-1
v_call: TRBV29-1
clone_size: .
cdr3_aa: CSVPLGGGNEQFF
cdr3_nt: TGCAGCGTTCCGCTTGGAGGTGGGAATGAGCAGTTCTTC

d_call: .
j_call: TRBJ1-2
v_call: TRBV7-9
clone_size: .
cdr3_aa: CASSFKDRYGYTF
cdr3_nt: TGTGCCAGCAGCTTCAAGGACAGATATGGCTACACCTTC

d_call: .
j_call: TRBJ2-5
v_call: TRBV18
clone_size: once
cdr3_aa: CASSPSKGGETQYF
cdr3_nt: TGTGCCAGCTCACCCTCTAAGGGAGGAGAGACCCAGTACTTC

d_call: TRBD2
j_call: TRBJ2-2
v_call: TRBV5-1
clone_size: .
cdr3_aa: CASSSLAGDTGELFF
cdr3_nt: TGCGCCAGCAGCTCCTTAGCGGGAGACACCGGGGAGCTGTTTTTT

d_call: .
j_call: TRBJ2-7
v_call: TRBV29-1
clone_size: .
cdr3_aa: CSVDAGDYEQYF
cdr3_nt: TGCAGCGTTGACGCAGGGGACTACGAGCAGTACTTC

d_call: .
j_call: TRBJ2-1
v_call: TRBV14
clone_size: few
cdr3_aa: CASSQTSGRWQFF
cdr3_nt: TGTGCCAGCAGCCAAACTTCTGGCAGGTGGCAGTTCTTC

d_call: .
j_call: TRBJ2-7
v_call: TRBV19
clone_size: once
cdr3_aa: CASSEQPLSYEQYF
cdr3_nt: TGTGCCAGTAGTGAACAGCCTCTCTCCTACGAGCAGTACTTC

d_call: TRBD2
j_call: TRBJ2-3
v_call: TRBV10-3
clone_size: few
cdr3_aa: CATTMGLAGAGTDTQYF
cdr3_nt: TGTGCCACCACCATGGGACTAGCGGGGGCGGGCACAGATACGCAGTATTTT

d_call: .
j_call: TRBJ1-5
v_call: TRBV4-2
clone_size: .
cdr3_aa: CASSQDIRGLINQPQHF
cdr3_nt: TGTGCCAGCAGCCAAGATATAAGGGGCCTTATCAATCAGCCCCAGCATTTT

d_call: TRBD1
j_call: TRBJ1-1
v_call: TRBV5-1
clone_size: .
cdr3_aa: CASSFGQGWTEAFF
cdr3_nt: TGCGCCAGCAGCTTCGGACAGGGTTGGACTGAAGCTTTCTTT

d_call: .
j_call: TRBJ1-3
v_call: TRBV7-3
clone_size: .
cdr3_aa: CASSLTSSGVRGNTIYF
cdr3_nt: TGTGCCAGCAGCTTAACGTCTTCCGGGGTCCGTGGAAACACCATATATTTT

d_call: .
j_call: TRBJ2-3
v_call: TRBV5-4
clone_size: .
cdr3_aa: CASSFQDKDTQYF
cdr3_nt: TGTGCCAGCAGCTTCCAAGACAAAGATACGCAGTATTTT

d_call: TRBD1
j_call: TRBJ1-2
v_call: TRBV11-2
clone_size: .
cdr3_aa: CASSLAGTGTYGYTF
cdr3_nt: TGTGCCAGCAGCTTAGCCGGGACAGGGACCTATGGCTACACCTTC

d_call: TRBD1
j_call: TRBJ1-2
v_call: TRBV5-1
clone_size: .
cdr3_aa: CASSLSRDRGPTYGYTF
cdr3_nt: TGCGCCAGCAGCTTGTCCCGGGACAGGGGACCTACCTATGGCTACACCTTC

d_call: TRBD1
j_call: TRBJ2-7
v_call: TRBV6-6
clone_size: .
cdr3_aa: CASRGDRVNEQYF
cdr3_nt: TGTGCCAGCAGGGGAGACAGGGTGAACGAGCAGTACTTC

d_call: TRBD1
j_call: TRBJ2-7
v_call: TRBV5-4
clone_size: .
cdr3_aa: CASSYRDRVNEQYF
cdr3_nt: TGTGCCAGCAGCTACCGGGACAGGGTGAACGAGCAGTACTTC

d_call: TRBD2
j_call: TRBJ2-1
v_call: TRBV18
clone_size: .
cdr3_aa: CASSPRGGSYNEQFF
cdr3_nt: TGTGCCAGCTCCCCTCGGGGGGGCTCCTACAATGAGCAGTTCTTC

d_call: TRBD2
j_call: TRBJ2-1
v_call: TRBV4-1
clone_size: .
cdr3_aa: CASSQPPGTTTYNEQFF
cdr3_nt: TGCGCCAGCAGCCAGCCCCCCGGGACTACCACCTACAATGAGCAGTTCTTC

d_call: TRBD1
j_call: TRBJ1-4
v_call: TRBV27
clone_size: .
cdr3_aa: CASSLKRTGPNEKLFF
cdr3_nt: TGTGCCAGCAGTCTCAAGAGGACAGGGCCGAATGAAAAACTGTTTTTT

d_call: TRBD2
j_call: TRBJ2-1
v_call: TRBV18
clone_size: .
cdr3_aa: CASSPRLAASSYNEQFF
cdr3_nt: TGTGCCAGCTCACCTCGACTAGCGGCATCCTCCTACAATGAGCAGTTCTTC

d_call: .
j_call: TRBJ2-5
v_call: TRBV4-1
clone_size: .
cdr3_aa: CASSRQEVGETQYF
cdr3_nt: TGCGCCAGCAGCCGGCAGGAAGTGGGAGAGACCCAGTACTTC

d_call: .
j_call: TRBJ2-5
v_call: TRBV20-1
clone_size: .
cdr3_aa: CSAQAQETQYF
cdr3_nt: TGCAGTGCCCAGGCGCAAGAGACCCAGTACTTC

d_call: .
j_call: TRBJ2-4
v_call: TRBV5-5
clone_size: .
cdr3_aa: CASSLSEVQYF
cdr3_nt: TGTGCCAGCAGCTTATCAGAGGTTCAGTACTTC

d_call: .
j_call: TRBJ2-7
v_call: TRBV4-2
clone_size: .
cdr3_aa: CASSQGGGPTYEQYF
cdr3_nt: TGTGCCAGCAGCCAAGGTGGAGGGCCTACCTACGAGCAGTACTTC

d_call: .
j_call: TRBJ1-6
v_call: TRBV9
clone_size: .
cdr3_aa: CASSALPVQGSGSPLHF
cdr3_nt: TGTGCCAGCAGCGCCCTCCCCGTCCAGGGTTCTGGTTCACCCCTCCACTTT

d_call: .
j_call: TRBJ1-2
v_call: TRBV4-1
clone_size: .
cdr3_aa: CASSQDLSRYDYGYTF
cdr3_nt: TGCGCCAGCAGCCAAGATCTCTCCCGCTACGACTATGGCTACACCTTC

d_call: TRBD1
j_call: TRBJ2-1
v_call: TRBV9
clone_size: .
cdr3_aa: CASSARDSIEQFF
cdr3_nt: TGTGCCAGCAGCGCCCGGGACAGCATTGAGCAGTTCTTC

d_call: .
j_call: TRBJ2-1
v_call: TRBV7-6
clone_size: .
cdr3_aa: CASSLYPTGDEQFF
cdr3_nt: TGTGCCAGCAGCTTGTACCCAACCGGTGATGAGCAGTTCTTC

d_call: .
j_call: TRBJ2-2
v_call: TRBV5-1
clone_size: .
cdr3_aa: CASSLGAATTGELFF
cdr3_nt: TGCGCCAGCAGCTTGGGAGCGGCCACTACCGGGGAGCTGTTTTTT

d_call: .
j_call: TRBJ2-1
v_call: TRBV25-1
clone_size: .
cdr3_aa: CASIPSAGASYNEQFF
cdr3_nt: TGTGCCAGCATTCCGTCGGCGGGGGCCTCCTACAATGAGCAGTTCTTC

d_call: .
j_call: TRBJ1-6
v_call: TRBV4-2
clone_size: .
cdr3_aa: CASSPDPRPRGYSPLHF
cdr3_nt: TGTGCCAGCAGCCCCGACCCCCGACCCCGGGGGTATTCACCCCTCCACTTT

d_call: .
j_call: TRBJ2-3
v_call: TRBV7-6
clone_size: .
cdr3_aa: CASSAGEDTQYF
cdr3_nt: TGTGCCAGCAGCGCAGGGGAAGATACGCAGTATTTT

d_call: TRBD1
j_call: TRBJ1-5
v_call: TRBV7-8
clone_size: .
cdr3_aa: CASSLPGQAQPQHF
cdr3_nt: TGTGCCAGCAGCTTACCCGGACAGGCCCAGCCCCAGCATTTT

d_call: .
j_call: TRBJ2-3
v_call: TRBV10-1
clone_size: once
cdr3_aa: CASSGASASTDTQYF
cdr3_nt: TGCGCCAGCAGTGGGGCTAGCGCGAGCACAGATACGCAGTATTTT

d_call: TRBD1
j_call: TRBJ2-2
v_call: TRBV11-3
clone_size: .
cdr3_aa: CASSSDRVGTGELFF
cdr3_nt: TGTGCCAGCAGCTCGGACAGGGTGGGAACCGGGGAGCTGTTTTTT

d_call: TRBD2
j_call: TRBJ2-5
v_call: TRBV7-9
clone_size: .
cdr3_aa: CASSPAGGFLQETQYF
cdr3_nt: TGTGCCAGCAGCCCGGCGGGGGGGTTCCTACAAGAGACCCAGTACTTC

d_call: .
j_call: TRBJ2-1
v_call: TRBV11-3
clone_size: .
cdr3_aa: CASSLAPGQMIGNEQFF
cdr3_nt: TGTGCCAGCAGCTTAGCTCCGGGACAAATGATTGGGAATGAGCAGTTCTTC

d_call: .
j_call: TRBJ1-1
v_call: TRBV7-3
clone_size: .
cdr3_aa: CASSLAPGNTEAFF
cdr3_nt: TGTGCCAGCAGCCTCGCTCCGGGTAACACTGAAGCTTTCTTT

d_call: .
j_call: TRBJ1-1
v_call: TRBV6-5
clone_size: .
cdr3_aa: CASSYFPGGTEAFF
cdr3_nt: TGTGCCAGCAGTTACTTTCCCGGCGGCACTGAAGCTTTCTTT

d_call: .
j_call: TRBJ2-6
v_call: TRBV28
clone_size: .
cdr3_aa: CASSLQGTGANVLTF
cdr3_nt: TGTGCCAGCAGCCTACAGGGAACTGGGGCCAACGTCCTGACTTTC

d_call: TRBD1
j_call: TRBJ1-6
v_call: TRBV19
clone_size: .
cdr3_aa: CASSIRTGLNSPLHF
cdr3_nt: TGTGCCAGTAGTATTCGGACAGGGTTGAATTCACCCCTCCACTTT

d_call: .
j_call: TRBJ2-7
v_call: TRBV6-1
clone_size: .
cdr3_aa: CASKKTGTSSYEQYF
cdr3_nt: TGTGCCAGCAAAAAGACAGGTACATCCTCCTACGAGCAGTACTTC